This is a list of T cell receptor beta chains from one sample in a study of regulatory T cells in long-lasting Graves disease. TCRdb analysed the multiplex PCR reads with MiXCR anew, one entry per CDR3 protein. The sample consists of 350,000 to 500,000 distinct CDR3 sequences, roughly 15% of them appearing once. The data also belong to a second study, concerning T cells in Graves' hyperthyroidism and ophthalmopathy.

Sequences were derived from peripheral blood mononuclear cells (PBMCs), sampled at new diagnosis, from a patient treated with antithyroid drugs. The receptors derive from a woman in her thirties with Graves disease. CDR3s include the opening cysteine and the closing phenylalanine or tryptophan. A D gene is named only where the DNA matches it firmly. Clone size is not always given. Where it is, it says once, few, many or a class for expanded clones.

clone size	J gene	D gene	V gene	CDR3 protein	CDR3 DNA
.	TRBJ2-2	.	TRBV10-3	CAIAQTGELFF	TGTGCCATCGCCCAGACCGGGGAGCTGTTTTTT
few	TRBJ1-2	.	TRBV5-1	CASSPSPQQGYTF	TGCGCCAGCAGCCCAAGTCCCCAGCAGGGCTACACCTTC
many	TRBJ1-2	.	TRBV6-5	CASSYPGAGPASGYTF	TGTGCCAGCAGTTACCCTGGCGCGGGACCTGCCTCTGGCTACACCTTC
.	TRBJ2-1	TRBD1	TRBV3-1	CASSPPGQRNEQFF	TGTGCCAGCAGTCCTCCGGGACAGCGCAATGAGCAGTTCTTC
few	TRBJ2-6	.	TRBV12-3/TRBV12-4	CASRERSSGANVLTF	TGTGCCAGCAGAGAAAGAAGCTCTGGGGCCAACGTCCTGACTTTC
.	TRBJ1-1	.	TRBV18	CVSSPSPEAFF	TGTGTCAGCTCCCCAAGCCCTGAAGCTTTCTTT
many	TRBJ2-7	TRBD1	TRBV11-2	CASSLGQGEVYEQYF	TGTGCCAGCAGCTTAGGACAGGGGGAAGTCTACGAGCAGTACTTC
many	TRBJ2-5	.	TRBV18	CASGGRGVQETQYF	TGTGCCAGCGGGGGTAGAGGAGTACAAGAGACCCAGTACTTC
few	TRBJ2-7	TRBD1	TRBV6-5	CASSYRTGGDYEQYF	TGTGCCAGCAGTTACCGGACAGGTGGGGATTACGAGCAGTACTTC
many	TRBJ2-3	TRBD2	TRBV10-3	CAISEFREGTDTQYF	TGTGCCATCAGTGAGTTCCGGGAGGGCACAGATACGCAGTATTTT
many	TRBJ1-2	.	TRBV7-2	CASSLGFGYTF	TGTGCCAGCAGTTTAGGGTTTGGCTACACCTTC
many	TRBJ1-1	.	TRBV28	CASSLFAGSISNTEAFF	TGTGCCAGCAGTTTATTCGCAGGGAGTATATCGAACACTGAAGCTTTCTTT
many	TRBJ2-1	TRBD2	TRBV5-1	CASSFLAGNEQFF	TGCGCCAGCAGCTTCTTAGCGGGAAATGAGCAGTTCTTC
many	TRBJ2-7	TRBD2	TRBV28	CASSLPEASGTYEQYF	TGTGCCAGCAGTTTGCCTGAGGCTAGCGGCACCTACGAGCAGTACTTC
many	TRBJ1-1	TRBD1	TRBV25-1	CASSEYGGTVYTEAFF	TGTGCCAGCAGTGAATATGGGGGGACAGTATACACTGAAGCTTTCTTT
many	TRBJ2-7	.	TRBV7-9	CASSTGGRAEQYF	TGTGCCAGCAGCACCGGAGGTCGGGCCGAGCAGTACTTC
many	TRBJ2-5	TRBD1	TRBV20-1	CSARDQWGQGYQETQYF	TGCAGTGCTAGAGATCAGTGGGGACAGGGTTATCAAGAGACCCAGTACTTC
few	TRBJ1-1	.	TRBV20-1	CSARGTVNTEAFF	TGCAGTGCTAGAGGGACGGTGAACACTGAAGCTTTCTTT
many	TRBJ2-5	TRBD1	TRBV7-3	CASSLTGTGGETQYF	TGTGCCAGCAGCTTAACCGGGACAGGGGGAGAGACCCAGTACTTC
.	TRBJ1-5	.	TRBV4-3	CASSQDRSTNQPQHF	TGCGCCAGCAGCCAAGATAGGAGTACTAATCAGCCCCAGCATTTT
.	TRBJ1-2	.	TRBV9	CASSVANRGNYGYTF	TGTGCCAGCAGCGTAGCTAATCGGGGAAACTATGGCTACACCTTC
few	TRBJ1-5	.	TRBV20-1	CSASAITSVRNQPQHF	TGCAGTGCTAGCGCTATAACATCTGTCCGGAACCAGCCCCAGCATTTT
.	TRBJ2-1	.	TRBV18	CANSPGTGGADEQFF	TGTGCCAACTCTCCCGGGACTGGCGGGGCGGATGAGCAGTTCTTC
many	TRBJ2-7	TRBD2	TRBV3-1	CASSWTSGRALEQYF	TGTGCCAGCAGCTGGACTAGCGGGAGGGCCTTAGAGCAGTACTTC
once	TRBJ1-5	TRBD1	TRBV28	CASDRGIRNQPQHF	TGTGCCAGCGACAGGGGGATTCGAAATCAGCCCCAGCATTTT
.	TRBJ1-2	.	TRBV30	CAWSASRNYGYTF	TGTGCCTGGAGTGCCTCGAGAAACTATGGCTACACCTTC
many	TRBJ2-1	TRBD2	TRBV12-3/TRBV12-4	CASSSPSGRGYNEQFF	TGTGCCAGCAGTTCCCCTAGCGGGAGAGGATACAATGAGCAGTTCTTC
many	TRBJ2-1	TRBD2	TRBV20-1	CSASLAGGGSEQFF	TGCAGTGCTAGCCTAGCGGGAGGAGGTAGTGAGCAGTTCTTC
many	TRBJ2-7	TRBD1	TRBV7-3	CASSPNRGSYEQYF	TGTGCCAGCAGCCCTAACAGGGGTTCCTACGAGCAGTACTTC
.	TRBJ2-7	TRBD2	TRBV4-3	CASSQQAGVVYEQYF	TGCGCCAGCAGCCAGCAAGCGGGAGTGGTCTACGAGCAGTACTTC
.	TRBJ1-2	.	TRBV20-1	CSARASNGYTF	TGCAGTGCTAGGGCCTCGAACGGCTACACCTTC
many	TRBJ2-3	.	TRBV5-1	CASQRSRSTDTQYF	TGCGCCAGCCAGCGGAGTAGGAGTACAGATACGCAGTATTTT
few	TRBJ2-1	.	TRBV28	CASRLVGAQNEQFF	TGTGCCAGCAGGCTCGTGGGGGCGCAGAATGAGCAGTTCTTC
many	TRBJ1-1	.	TRBV7-2	CASSLEDFGATEAFF	TGTGCCAGCAGCTTAGAGGACTTCGGGGCCACTGAAGCTTTCTTT
few	TRBJ2-2	.	TRBV15	CATSRDNGRELFF	TGTGCCACCAGCAGAGATAACGGCCGGGAGCTGTTTTTT
.	TRBJ2-7	TRBD1	TRBV13	CASSAKDRVYEQYF	TGTGCCAGCAGCGCCAAGGACAGGGTTTACGAGCAGTACTTC
many	TRBJ1-1	.	TRBV6-2/TRBV6-3	CASSRQRTEDTEAFF	TGTGCCAGCAGCCGTCAGAGGACAGAAGACACTGAAGCTTTCTTT
.	TRBJ1-1	.	TRBV2	CASREERGGTEAFF	TGTGCCAGCAGAGAAGAGAGGGGGGGGACTGAAGCTTTCTTT
many	TRBJ2-6	.	TRBV12-3/TRBV12-4	CASNGANVLAF	TGTGCCAGCAACGGGGCCAACGTCCTGGCTTTC
many	TRBJ2-5	TRBD2	TRBV5-4	CASSPLAGGQETQYF	TGTGCCAGCAGTCCTCTAGCGGGAGGCCAAGAGACCCAGTACTTC
.	TRBJ2-3	.	TRBV7-7	CASSLGGGRSTDTQYF	TGTGCTAGCAGCTTAGGAGGGGGAAGAAGCACAGATACGCAGTATTTT
many	TRBJ2-4	.	TRBV10-3	CAISAGELAKNIQYF	TGTGCCATCAGTGCGGGGGAACTAGCCAAAAACATTCAGTACTTC
many	TRBJ2-1	.	TRBV6-1	CASRTDRAAGESEQFF	TGTGCCAGCAGGACCGACAGGGCGGCGGGAGAGAGTGAGCAGTTCTTC
many	TRBJ2-1	.	TRBV10-3	CAITVRLGQSYNEQFF	TGTGCCATCACCGTCAGACTCGGACAGTCTTACAATGAGCAGTTCTTC
.	TRBJ1-4	.	TRBV10-1	CATRIGQPRGEPTNEKLFF	TGCGCCACTAGAATCGGACAGCCCCGAGGGGAACCAACTAATGAAAAACTGTTTTTT
many	TRBJ2-4	TRBD2	TRBV7-9	CASSSTSGRRGAKNIQYF	TGTGCCAGCAGCTCGACTAGCGGGAGAAGAGGAGCCAAAAACATTCAGTACTTC
.	TRBJ1-5	.	TRBV6-1	CAAARDLFGNQPQHF	TGTGCCGCGGCCAGGGATCTGTTTGGCAATCAGCCCCAGCATTTT
.	TRBJ2-6	.	TRBV10-1	CAEQPGSGANVLTF	TGCGCCGAGCAACCGGGGTCTGGGGCCAACGTCCTGACTTTC
many	TRBJ2-5	.	TRBV12-3/TRBV12-4	CASSFSGAETQYF	TGTGCCAGCAGTTTTTCAGGGGCAGAGACCCAGTACTTC
many	TRBJ1-1	.	TRBV5-1	CASRGTARNTEAFF	TGCGCCAGCAGGGGTACGGCCCGCAACACTGAAGCTTTCTTT
many	TRBJ2-4	.	TRBV18	CASSPPPGGKNIQYF	TGTGCCAGCTCACCCCCCCCAGGCGGCAAAAACATTCAGTACTTC
many	TRBJ1-2	.	TRBV20-1	CSAGVPGGYGYTF	TGCAGTGCAGGGGTCCCGGGAGGCTATGGCTACACCTTC
many	TRBJ2-3	TRBD2	TRBV29-1	CSVEGSAGGTDTQYF	TGCAGCGTTGAAGGATCAGCGGGGGGCACAGATACGCAGTATTTT
few	TRBJ2-7	.	TRBV30	CAWSVTYEQYF	TGTGCCTGGAGTGTAACCTACGAGCAGTACTTC
many	TRBJ2-7	.	TRBV6-2/TRBV6-3	CASSFPGTNEQYF	TGTGCCAGCAGTTTTCCCGGGACGAACGAGCAGTACTTC